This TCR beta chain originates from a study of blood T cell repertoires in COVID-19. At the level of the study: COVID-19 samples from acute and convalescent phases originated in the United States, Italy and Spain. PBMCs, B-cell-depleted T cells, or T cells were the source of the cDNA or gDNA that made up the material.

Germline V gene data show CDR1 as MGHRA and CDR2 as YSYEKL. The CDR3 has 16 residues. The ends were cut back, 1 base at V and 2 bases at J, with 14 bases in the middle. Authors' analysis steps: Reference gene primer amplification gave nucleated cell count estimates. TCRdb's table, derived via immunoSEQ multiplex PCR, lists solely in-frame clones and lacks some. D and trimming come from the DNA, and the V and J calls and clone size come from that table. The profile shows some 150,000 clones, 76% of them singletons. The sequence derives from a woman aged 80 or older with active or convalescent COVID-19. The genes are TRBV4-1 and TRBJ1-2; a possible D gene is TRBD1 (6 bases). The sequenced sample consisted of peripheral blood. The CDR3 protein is CASSQASGAQNYGYTF. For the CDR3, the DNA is TGCGCCAGCAGCCAAGCGTCAGGGGCGCAGAACTATGGCTACACCTTC.